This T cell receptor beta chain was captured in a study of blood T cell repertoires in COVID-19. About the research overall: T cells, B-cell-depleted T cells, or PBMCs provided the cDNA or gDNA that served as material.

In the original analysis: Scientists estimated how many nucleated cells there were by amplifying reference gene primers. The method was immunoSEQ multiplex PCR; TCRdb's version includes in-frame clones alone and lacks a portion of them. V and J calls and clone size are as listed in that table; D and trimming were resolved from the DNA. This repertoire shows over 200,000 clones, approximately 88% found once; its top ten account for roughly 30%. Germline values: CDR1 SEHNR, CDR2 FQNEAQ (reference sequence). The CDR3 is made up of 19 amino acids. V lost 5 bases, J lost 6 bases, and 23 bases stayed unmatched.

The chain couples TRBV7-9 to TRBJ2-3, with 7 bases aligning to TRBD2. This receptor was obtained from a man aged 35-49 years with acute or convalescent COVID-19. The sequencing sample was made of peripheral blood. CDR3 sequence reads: CASSLGGWREPSRADTQYF. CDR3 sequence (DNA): TGTGCCAGCAGCCTGGGCGGGTGGCGGGAGCCCTCACGAGCTGATACGCAGTATTTT.